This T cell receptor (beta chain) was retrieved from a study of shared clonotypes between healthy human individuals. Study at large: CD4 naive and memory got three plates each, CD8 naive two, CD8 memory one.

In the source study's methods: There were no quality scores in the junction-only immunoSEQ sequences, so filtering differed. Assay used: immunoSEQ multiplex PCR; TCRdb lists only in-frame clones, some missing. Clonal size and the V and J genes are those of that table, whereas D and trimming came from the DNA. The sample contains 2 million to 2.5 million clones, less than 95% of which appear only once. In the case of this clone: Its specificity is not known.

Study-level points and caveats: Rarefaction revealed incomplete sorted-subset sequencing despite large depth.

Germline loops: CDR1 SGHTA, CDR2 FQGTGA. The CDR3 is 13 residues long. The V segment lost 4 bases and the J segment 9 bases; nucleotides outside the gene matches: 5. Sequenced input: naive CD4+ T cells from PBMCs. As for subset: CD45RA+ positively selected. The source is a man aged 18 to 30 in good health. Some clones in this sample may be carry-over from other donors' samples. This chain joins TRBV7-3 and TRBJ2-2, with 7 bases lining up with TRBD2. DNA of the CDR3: TGTGCCAGCAGCTCTAGCGGTTCGAGGGAGCTGTTTTTT. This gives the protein CASSSSGSRELFF.